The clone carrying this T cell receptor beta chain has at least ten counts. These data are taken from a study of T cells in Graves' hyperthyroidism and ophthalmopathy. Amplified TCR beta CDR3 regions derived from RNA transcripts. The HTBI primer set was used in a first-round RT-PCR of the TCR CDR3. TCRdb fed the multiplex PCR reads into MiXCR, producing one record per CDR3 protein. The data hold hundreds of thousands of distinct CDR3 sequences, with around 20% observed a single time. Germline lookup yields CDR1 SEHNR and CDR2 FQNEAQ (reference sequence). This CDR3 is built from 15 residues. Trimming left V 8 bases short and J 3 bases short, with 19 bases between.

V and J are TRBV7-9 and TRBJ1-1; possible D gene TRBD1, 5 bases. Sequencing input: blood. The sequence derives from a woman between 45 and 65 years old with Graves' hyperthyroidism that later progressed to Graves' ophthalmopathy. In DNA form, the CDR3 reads TGTGCCAGCGAAATAATGGGGGGTGGGCACACTGAAGCTTTCTTT. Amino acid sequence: CASEIMGGGHTEAFF.